Presented here are 24 T cell receptor beta chains from one specimen sequenced in a study of type 1 and type 2 diabetes patients. The PCR template was genomic DNA. Amplification of the beta chain CDR3 used 30 forward and 13 reverse multiplex primers. TCRdb ran MiXCR on the multiplex PCR reads and lists one entry per CDR3 protein. The sample has about 290,000 distinct CDR3 sequences, 47% seen once. The material sequenced was peripheral blood mononuclear cells (PBMCs). These receptors were obtained from a man between 18 and 29 years old with type 2 diabetes.

In its sample, this clonotype was seen many times. The V and J genes are TRBV10-3 and TRBJ2-7, with D perhaps being TRBD1 or TRBD2 (6 bases each). CDR1 is ENHRY and CDR2 is SYGVKD in the germline V gene. V lost 8 bases and J 3 bases, leaving 26 bases between the germline ends. The length of the CDR3 is 17 residues. The CDR3 spells CAIAQGIVQRGVYEQYF. Written as DNA, the CDR3 is TGTGCCATCGCCCAGGGTATCGTTCAAAGGGGGGTCTACGAGCAGTACTTC.

This clonotype appeared a few times. The genes are TRBV20-1 and TRBJ1-6; a possible D gene is TRBD1 (6 bases). Trimming pared 5 bases from V and 10 bases from J, leaving 21 bases between. The CDR3 length is 15 residues. Germline CDR1 and CDR2: DFQATT and SNEGSKA (reference sequence). CDR3 DNA: TGCAGTGCTCAACAGCGGGGGCAGTACGGATCACCCCTCCACTTT. It is translated as CSAQQRGQYGSPLHF.

This clonotype appeared a few times. The CDR3 DNA sequence: TGTGCCAGCAGCCCCGCAGGGGGTGTACTAGCGGGAGGGTTCAGCTCCTACAATGAGCAGTTCTTC. Its protein is CASSPAGGVLAGGFSSYNEQFF. This chain uses TRBV7-8 with TRBJ2-1; TRBD2 matches 13 bases. The V segment lost 5 bases and the J segment 0 bases; nucleotides outside the gene matches: 19. The CDR3 totals 22 residues. Per germline, CDR1 SGHVS and CDR2 FQNEAQ.

The count of this clonotype is one. The V gene is TRBV30, the J gene TRBJ2-3, with TRBD1 identical over 7 bases. This CDR3 has 20 residues. Losses at the gene ends were 1 base for V and 4 bases for J; bases not matched to a gene: 23. Germline lookup yields CDR1 GTSNPN and CDR2 SVGIG (reference sequence). Here the CDR3 reads CAWSGMGQFAHSFLSDTQYF. The CDR3 DNA reads as TGTGCCTGGAGTGGAATGGGACAGTTTGCGCATAGTTTTCTCTCAGATACGCAGTATTTT.

The rearrangement links TRBV28 to TRBJ2-7; D unclear. Germline CDR1 reads MDHEN; CDR2 reads SYDVKM. Trimming stripped 3 bases from V and 7 bases from J, with 10 bases between. CDR3 length equals 12 residues. CDR3 loop: CASSFWSREQYF. The CDR3, as DNA: TGTGCCAGCAGTTTTTGGAGTAGGGAGCAGTACTTC. The complete variable domain, with remaining parts taken from reference TRBV28 and TRBJ2-7, reads DVKVTQSSRYLVKRTGEKVFLECVQDMDHENMFWYRQDPGLGLRLIYFSYDVKMKEKGDIPEGYSVSREKKERFSLILESASTNQTSMYLCASSFWSREQYFGPGTRLTVT.

J is TRBJ2-3 and V is TRBV6-2 or TRBV6-3; tentative D call: TRBD2 (5 bases). This CDR3 has 12 amino acids. From germline, CDR1 is MNHEY and CDR2 SVGEGT. V was cut by 6 bases and J by 6 bases, with 10 bases left in between. The CDR3 coding sequence is TGTGCCAGCAGCGCGGGCGTGGATACGCAGTATTTT. It yields the protein CASSAGVDTQYF.

For this clonotype: This could be a read error, since a much larger clone is one nucleotide away. The CDR3 ends on some other residue instead of the conserved phenylalanine or tryptophan, so this is likely a read error. The rearrangement uses TRBV6-2 or TRBV6-3 and TRBJ2-2; no reliable D call. This CDR3 has 14 amino acids. Germline V CDR1 and CDR2: MNHEY, SVGEGT. CDR3 in amino acids: CASSEFERTGELFL. CDR3 DNA sequence: TGCGCCAGCAGTGAGTTCGAGCGCACCGGGGAGCTGTTTCTT.

The chain links TRBV2 to TRBJ1-5; the match to TRBD1 covers 7 bases. V lost 6 bases, J lost 5 bases, and 4 bases stayed unmatched. Germline assignment: CDR1 SNHLY and CDR2 FYNNEI. The CDR3 sequence is 13 residues long. CDR3 coding DNA: TGTGCCAGCAGAAGGGACAGCTATCAGCCCCAGCATTTT. It is translated as CASRRDSYQPQHF.

This clonotype came up a few times. This chain joins TRBV28 and TRBJ2-3; the D is unclear. The CDR3 spans 14 residues. V was shortened by 4 bases and J by 2 bases, with 10 bases between the two germline ends. Germline V CDR1 and CDR2: MDHEN, SYDVKM. CDR3 DNA: TGTGCCAGCAGTTCCAGGAGCAACACAGATACGCAGTATTTT. Translation: CASSSRSNTDTQYF. The variable domain in full, completed from reference TRBV28 and TRBJ2-3, reads DVKVTQSSRYLVKRTGEKVFLECVQDMDHENMFWYRQDPGLGLRLIYFSYDVKMKEKGDIPEGYSVSREKKERFSLILESASTNQTSMYLCASSSRSNTDTQYFGPGTRLTVL.

This clonotype has more than one count but fewer than ten. The chain combines TRBV20-1 with TRBJ2-3, with D tentatively TRBD2 (6 bases). Germline-derived CDR1 and CDR2 are DFQATT and SNEGSKA (reference sequence). The CDR3 is made up of 16 amino acids. Trimming took off 6 bases at V and 4 bases at J, with 23 bases between the two ends. The CDR3: CSADFPEGWSADTQYF. CDR3 bases: TGCAGTGCGGACTTCCCGGAGGGGTGGTCCGCAGATACGCAGTATTTT.

In this sample, this clonotype turned up a few times. The chain recombines TRBV10-3 with TRBJ2-7, with TRBD1 matching over 9 bases. Unmatched junction bases numbered 3, after V lost 2 bases and J lost 4 bases. CDR3 size: 14 residues. CDR1 and CDR2 (germline): ENHRY, SYGVKD. The CDR3 coding sequence is TGTGCCATCAGTGAGAAGGGACAGGGTTACGAGCAGTACTTC. Translation gives CAISEKGQGYEQYF.

This chain joins TRBV7-2 and TRBJ2-2, with TRBD2 matching 10 bases. V lost 6 bases, J lost 2 bases, and 0 bases stayed unmatched. CDR1 is SGHTA, CDR2 FQGNSA, per germline. The length of the CDR3 is 14 residues. CDR3 amino acids: CASRLAGNTGELFF. For the CDR3, the DNA is TGTGCCAGCAGACTAGCGGGAAACACCGGGGAGCTGTTTTTT.

This clonotype was detected a few times. The chain links TRBV12-3 or TRBV12-4 to TRBJ1-1; D remains unclear. The V end lost 3 bases, the J end lost 5 bases, and 7 bases lay between the germline ends. This CDR3 region has 12 residues. As DNA, the CDR3 is TGTGCCAGCAGTTTGCGTTCGACTGAAGCTTTCTTT. Amino acid sequence: CASSLRSTEAFF.

The rearrangement uses TRBV7-2 and TRBJ2-1; D gene uncertain. The length of the CDR3 is 14 residues. Germline-derived CDR1 and CDR2 are SGHTA and FQGNSA. V lost 6 bases and J 5 bases, leaving 14 bases between the germline ends. The CDR3, as DNA: TGTGCCAGCAGTTACCGGCAGGCAAACAATGAGCAGTTCTTC. Translated: CASSYRQANNEQFF.

The V and J genes are TRBV20-1 and TRBJ2-1; 9 nucleotides line up with TRBD1. CDR1 DFQATT and CDR2 SNEGSKA come from the germline V gene (reference sequence). CDR3 length equals 14 residues. J gave up 8 bases and V 3 bases, and 8 bases lay outside the gene matches. CDR3 residues: CSASSGTGFYEQFF. DNA for the CDR3: TGCAGTGCTAGCTCCGGGACAGGGTTTTATGAGCAGTTCTTC.

The V and J genes are TRBV28 and TRBJ1-2, with TRBD1 as a possible D gene (5 bases). CDR3 length: 15 amino acids. Looked up from germline, CDR1 is MDHEN and CDR2 is SYDVKM. V lost 1 base and J lost 6, with 15 bases in between. The CDR3 sequence is CASSLSWRGEDGYTF. The CDR3 DNA reads TGTGCCAGCAGTTTATCGTGGCGAGGGGAGGATGGCTACACCTTC.

This rearrangement joins TRBV9 to TRBJ1-5; possible D gene TRBD1, 5 bases. Per germline, CDR1 SGDLS and CDR2 YYNGEE. The CDR3 is made up of 15 amino acids. The V end was cut by 4 bases, the J end by 6 bases, with 17 bases between. The CDR3 coding sequence is TGTGCCAGCAGCCCACAGGACACTTCCCTTCAGCCCCAGCATTTT. Translating gives CASSPQDTSLQPQHF.

This clonotype was seen a few times. The chain carries TRBV9 and TRBJ2-7, with 7 bases fitting TRBD1. Germline V gene data show CDR1 as SGDLS and CDR2 as YYNGEE. V gave up 3 bases and J gave up 6 bases; unmatched junction bases: 9. The CDR3 extends over 14 amino acids. In DNA form, the CDR3 reads TGTGCCAGCAGCGCCGAACAGGGGTATAGCGAGCAGTACTTC. Translated, it gives CASSAEQGYSEQYF.

This chain connects TRBV20-1 to TRBJ2-2; 12 bases match TRBD1. V gave up 1 base and J gave up 7 bases; unmatched junction bases: 4. The germline CDR1 and CDR2 sequences are DFQATT and SNEGSKA (reference sequence). The CDR3 consists of 15 residues. Written as DNA, the CDR3 is TGCAGTGCTAGAGGGGACAGGGGGCGGATCGGGGAGCTGTTTTTT. Protein: CSARGDRGRIGELFF.

The chain employs TRBV5-1 and TRBJ2-5; 8 nucleotides agree with TRBD1. This CDR3 is built from 15 residues. CDR1 and CDR2 from the germline V gene are SGHRS and YFSETQ. Trimming cost V 4 bases and J 3 bases; bases outside gene matches: 8. CDR3 amino acids: CASSDHPGQEETQYF. The CDR3 DNA is TGCGCCAGCAGCGACCATCCGGGACAGGAAGAGACCCAGTACTTC.

This clonotype has only a few counts. The J gene is TRBJ2-2, the V gene TRBV29-1; 8 nucleotides match TRBD1. With 5 bases clipped from V and 0 bases from J, the junction kept 8 bases outside the gene matches. CDR3 size: 16 residues. Germline loops: CDR1 SQVTM, CDR2 ANQGSEA. The CDR3 protein is CSVNDRTGSNTGELFF. The CDR3 coding sequence is TGCAGCGTTAATGACAGGACAGGGTCGAACACCGGGGAGCTGTTTTTT.

This chain connects TRBV10-3 to TRBJ2-7; D not resolved. V dropped 3 bases and J dropped 3 bases, with 9 bases sitting between them. The CDR3 spans 13 residues. Germline CDR1 reads ENHRY; CDR2 reads SYGVKD. Written as DNA, the CDR3 is TGTGCCATCAGTGACAGGTATCGCTACGAGCAGTACTTC. Amino acids: CAISDRYRYEQYF.

This clonotype was detected a few times. The rearrangement joins TRBV6-6 to TRBJ1-1; the D is unclear. The CDR3 contains 16 residues. Germline V gives CDR1 MNHNY, CDR2 SVGAGI (reference sequence). With 2 bases removed from V and 5 bases from J, the gap between germline ends came to 18 bases. The CDR3 here is CASSYDPRNPWTEAFF. CDR3 DNA: TGTGCCAGCAGTTACGACCCCAGGAACCCTTGGACTGAAGCTTTCTTT.

This rearrangement joins TRBV29-1 to TRBJ2-3; D is ambiguous. There are 12 residues in the CDR3. Deletions cut 3 bases from V and 4 bases from J, with 8 bases between. The germline V gene has CDR1 SQVTM and CDR2 ANQGSEA. The CDR3 nucleotides read TGCAGCGTTGATCTTGGGGCAGATACGCAGTATTTT. Protein: CSVDLGADTQYF.